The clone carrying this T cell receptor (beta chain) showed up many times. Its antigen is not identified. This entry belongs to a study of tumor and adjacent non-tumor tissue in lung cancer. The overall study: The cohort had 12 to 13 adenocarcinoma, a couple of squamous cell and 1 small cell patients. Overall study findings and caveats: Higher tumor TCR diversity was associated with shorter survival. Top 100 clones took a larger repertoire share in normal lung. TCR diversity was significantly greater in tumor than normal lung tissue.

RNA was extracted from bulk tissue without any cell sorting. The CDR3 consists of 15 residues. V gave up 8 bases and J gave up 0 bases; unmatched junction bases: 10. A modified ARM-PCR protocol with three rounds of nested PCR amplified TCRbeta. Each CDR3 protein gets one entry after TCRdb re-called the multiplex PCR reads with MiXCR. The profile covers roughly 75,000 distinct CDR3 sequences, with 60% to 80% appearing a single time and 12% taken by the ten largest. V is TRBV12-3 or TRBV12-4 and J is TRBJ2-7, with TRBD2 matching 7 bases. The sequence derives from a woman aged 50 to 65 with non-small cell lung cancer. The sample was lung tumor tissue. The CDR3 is CASGTGGLSSYEQYF. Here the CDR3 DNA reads TGTGCCAGCGGAACGGGAGGCCTTAGCTCCTACGAGCAGTACTTC.